This T cell receptor beta chain was captured in a study of identical twins (TCRdb year 2016). Study-level background: To test whether fetal clonotypes persist, this study deep-sequenced TCR alpha and beta repertoires from monozygotic twins, from unrelated adults of various ages, and from cord blood. To rule out contamination, the twin experiments were replicated at different times with different library preparation protocols.

Broad study findings and their caveats: Recombination models systematically underestimated out-of-frame TCR alpha sharing in monozygotic twins but agreed with sharing between unrelated individuals. Because the same donors could not be followed over many years, conclusions were based on cross-sectional statistical analysis. In beta out-of-frame sequences, excess twin sharing was weaker, because having fewer shared sequences lowered the signal-to-noise ratio. Fewer insertions were carried by abundant cord blood beta clonotypes, a similar but weaker trend appeared in young adult naive repertoires, and no such trend appeared in memory repertoires. Compared with coincidental sharing between unrelated individuals, an excess of low generation-probability sequences was observed among out-of-frame TCR alpha sequences shared between twins. Invariant T cells such as MAIT and iNKT could partly confound zero-insertion analyses, although diverse VJ usage argued against such confounding for most clonotypes.

All donors were healthy Caucasians. Three pairs of female monozygotic twins, all aged about 18 to 29 years, were included in the twin cohort. Positive isolation kits from Invitrogen were used to isolate CD4+ and CD8+ T cell populations. The table lists this clonotype with a few counts. The antigen it binds to is not known. Within one base of it there is no much larger clone, and no base qualities were kept. Trimming takes 7 bases off V and 1 base off J; junction bases not matched to a gene: 4. CDR1 SGHRS and CDR2 YFSETQ were looked up in the germline V gene. From the cysteine up to the phenylalanine, the CDR3 has a length of 13 residues. The only DNA kept is the CDR3, 39 bases in frame from the first base. The library was prepared using 5' RACE. Sequencing was carried out with an Illumina HiSeq 2000. A universal primer binding site was introduced by template switching, and a unique molecular identifier was present in the final cDNA, enabling accurate counting of TCR cDNA molecules. First-strand cDNA for TCR alpha and beta chains was synthesized from specific primers in the conserved constant-segment region. To control for contamination, every cDNA library carried two barcodes: a SMART-Mk sample barcode plus Illumina barcodes. TruSeq adapter sequences, together with Illumina sample barcodes, were added in two successive PCR steps. The TCR alpha and beta cDNA libraries were sequenced on the Illumina HiSeq platform using custom primers. Per the original workflow: MiGEC processed the raw reads to extract unique molecular identifiers, while MiXCR was used to determine the CDR3 positions. For each individual, recombination models were inferred using an EM algorithm with the repgenHMM and IGoR tools. The tcR package in R was used for shared clonotype analysis, with sharing normalized by the product of cloneset sizes. Out-of-frame nonproductive sequences were analyzed to study raw recombination free of thymic and clonal selection effects. In TCRdb, the public reads were trimmed at Q25 with fastp and aligned with MiXCR, with productive beta chains retained. Identical CDR3 protein sequences are pooled into one entry, listed with their most common genes and DNA. It is TCRdb's table, rather than the study itself, that gives the V and J calls and clone size. This sample lists 500,000 or so distinct CDR3 sequences; 20% to 25% were detected once. The top ten clones comprise roughly 0.9% of the sample.

The sample was also reused in another study, on T cells expressing NK-cell markers. The second study's paper adds: About eight donors provided sorted CD3+CD56+NKG2C+, CD3+CD56+NKG2C- and CD3+CD56-NKG2C+ T-cell subsets, whose TCR beta-chain repertoires were profiled. Of the eight sequenced donors, seven were found to be HCMV-seropositive and one was found to be HCMV-seronegative. In several experiments an anti-gammadeltaTCR antibody was added to restrict sorting to alphabetaTCR-expressing T cells. In roughly six donors, the dominant CD3+CD56+NKG2C+ clonotypes were among the top 10 CD8+ clonotypes and accounted for about 1.0-7.5% of CD8+ T cells. Those dominant clonotypes were again the most abundant among CD3+CD56-NKG2C+ cells in a handful of donors, at about 25-60.1%. Whether the expanded NKG2C-expressing T cell clones were specific for HCMV antigens was left unclear. The eight sequenced donors were randomly selected healthy volunteers, three men and five women. To determine HCMV serostatus, a commercial ELISA kit was used to detect HCMV-specific IgG in serum. Reads were demultiplexed and grouped by UMI with MIGEC, and clonotypes were assembled and quantified with MiTCR. To exclude erroneous sequences, only TCR cDNA sequences supported by at least two reads were retained. The tcR package was used for downstream repertoire analysis, and clonotypes were matched between fractions using CDR3 nucleotide sequence together with V segment. VDJmatch was used to annotate antigen specificity against VDJdb, with one amino acid substitution allowed in CDR3.

The chain was built from TRBV5-1 and TRBJ1-1; 7 central nucleotides agree with TRBD1. The sequencing sample was made of CD4+ T cells sorted from blood. The clonotype was recovered from a woman aged 18 to 35 in good health. The base sequence is TGCGCCAGCGCAAGACAGGGGAACACTGAAGCTTTCTTT. It specifies CASARQGNTEAFF.